This T cell receptor beta chain appears in the sequencing data of a study of T-cell reconstitution after alpha-beta-depleted transplantation in children. General study points: Expanded clones from the graft, numbering several hundred, reportedly supplied alpha-beta T cells about two months after transplant. Elevated TCRbeta diversity at day 60 was traced, in some patients, to surviving recipient T cells and thymic progenitors. Diversity and T-cell counts at one year after transplant derived mostly from new T cells.

A note on this clonotype: The antigen is not known.

The TCRbeta library incorporated unique molecular identifiers. Each CDR3 protein is one row after TCRdb ran MiXCR on the PCR reads. Of roughly 790,000 distinct CDR3 sequences detected, about 16% appear once; the ten largest clones hold approximately 5%. The sequenced sample was PBMCs, mostly from graft donor cells, obtained 360 days after TCRalphabeta/CD19-depleted stem cell transplant. The receptor's source is a male patient aged 10 to 17 who had a stem cell transplant for acute lymphoblastic leukemia, so the T cells may come from the graft donor.

CDR3 bases: TGCGCCAGCAGCCCACACGGGAGAATTTACGAGCAGTACTTC. As protein: CASSPHGRIYEQYF. The V and J genes are TRBV5-1 and TRBJ2-7; D possibly corresponds to TRBD2 (6 bases). Between the trimmed V and J ends, which lost 4 bases and 4 bases, there was a span of 15 bases. The CDR3 extends over 14 amino acids. Looked up from germline, CDR1 is SGHRS and CDR2 is YFSETQ. Together with reference TRBV5-1 and TRBJ2-7, the CDR3 gives the full variable domain: KAGVTQTPRYLIKTRGQQVTLSCSPISGHRSVSWYQQTPGQGLQFLFEYFSETQRNKGNFPGRFSGRQFSNSRSEMNVSTLELGDSALYLCASSPHGRIYEQYFGPGTRLTVT.